In this sample, the clone carrying this T cell receptor beta chain turned up once. Trimming cost V 4 bases and J 6 bases; bases outside gene matches: 2. This CDR3 contains 13 residues. Looked up from germline, CDR1 is MNHNY and CDR2 is SVGAGI (reference sequence). The assay was immunoSEQ multiplex PCR, and TCRdb's table has in-frame clones only and misses some. This sample has about 29,000 clones, with 60% to 85% found just once. This sample was included in a study of sequential checkpoint blockade in melanoma. Stated treatment: randomized to nivolumab then ipilimumab (arm A) or the reverse (arm B). PBMC sorting kept live CD3+CD8+ cells without CD19 or CD56.

This clonotype originated in a human donor with melanoma. The input for sequencing was CD8+ T cells sorted from blood (inferred from file names), taken from a patient given nivolumab and ipilimumab in sequence. The V and J genes are TRBV6-6 and TRBJ2-7; 11 bases are shared with TRBD1. In DNA, the CDR3 is TGTGCCAGCAGTTGGACAGGGGGCAGCGAGCAGTACTTC. Its translation is CASSWTGGSEQYF.